This passage covers 19 T cell receptor beta chains from one sample sequenced in a study of neurological immune-mediated disorders. One entry per CDR3 protein, called by TCRdb with MiXCR from the 5' RACE reads. The table has around 70,000 distinct CDR3 sequences, 4% to 6% seen once. The sample consisted of PBMCs. These receptors originate from a woman aged 25 to 39 with multiple sclerosis.

This clonotype was counted ten times or more. V gene TRBV5-1 combines with J gene TRBJ1-2; 7 nucleotides align to TRBD1. Trimming removed 0 bases from V and 3 bases from J; junction bases left unmatched: 2. The CDR3 spans 14 residues. Germline V gene sequence: CDR1 SGHRS, CDR2 YFSETQ. The CDR3 spells CASSLVGTDYGYTF. CDR3 nucleotides: TGCGCCAGCAGCTTGGTAGGGACAGACTATGGCTACACCTTC.

This chain joins TRBV5-1 and TRBJ2-3, with D possibly being TRBD1 (5 bases). The CDR3 is made up of 13 amino acids. The germline gives CDR1 SGHRS, CDR2 YFSETQ. V lost 7 bases and J 5 bases, leaving 14 bases between the germline ends. This CDR3 is CASGILTGDTQYF. The CDR3 coding sequence is TGCGCCAGCGGGATATTAACAGGAGATACGCAGTATTTT.

Many counts were recorded for this clonotype. This sequence joins TRBV7-8 and TRBJ2-1; no definite D call. In germline, CDR1 is SGHVS, CDR2 FQNEAQ. The CDR3 runs 16 residues. Trimming stripped 1 base from V and 4 bases from J, with 14 bases between. This CDR3 reads CASSLGWQHPYNEQFF. The DNA of the CDR3 is TGTGCCAGCAGCTTAGGCTGGCAGCACCCTTACAATGAGCAGTTCTTC.

This clonotype was recorded at least ten times. This rearrangement joins TRBV5-1 to TRBJ1-2; D gene unclear. Germline CDR1 and CDR2: SGHRS and YFSETQ. The CDR3 spans 13 residues. V lost 0 bases and J 11 bases, leaving 14 bases between the germline ends. The DNA for the CDR3 is TGCGCCAGCAGCTTGGGTTCCGGCGACTCGTACACCTTC. Its translation is CASSLGSGDSYTF.

This clonotype was seen repeatedly, ten times or more. The V call is TRBV10-3, the J call TRBJ1-5; tentatively, D is TRBD1 (5 bases). Per the germline V gene, CDR1 is ENHRY and CDR2 is SYGVKD. The CDR3 loop spans 14 amino acids. The V gene lost 3 bases and the J gene lost 3 bases, with 9 bases spanning the gap. CDR3 protein: CAISDGGVNQPQHF. CDR3 in DNA: TGTGCCATCAGTGACGGGGGGGTCAATCAGCCCCAGCATTTT.

Ten or more counts support this clonotype. V usage is TRBV5-1 and J usage is TRBJ1-4; D call uncertain. Germline CDR1 reads SGHRS; CDR2 reads YFSETQ. Trimming shortened V by 6 bases and J by 0 bases, and 9 bases separated the two germline ends. The CDR3 loop spans 14 amino acids. CDR3 in amino acids: CASKEAATNEKLFF. CDR3 in DNA: TGCGCCAGCAAGGAGGCAGCAACTAATGAAAAACTGTTTTTT.

Note on this clonotype: The junction differs from germline at one of its ends, possibly a read error. This rearrangement joins TRBV10-1 to TRBJ1-6; D gene uncertain. The germline CDR1 and CDR2 sequences are WNHNN and SYGVQD (reference sequence). The CDR3 is 11 amino acids. This chain's CDR3 is CASRVQSPLNF. The DNA of the CDR3 is TGCGCCAGCAGGGTTCAGTCACCCCTCAACTTT.

The chain couples TRBV6-5 to TRBJ2-5; tentative D call: TRBD2 (5 bases). With 8 bases removed from V and 4 bases from J, the gap between germline ends came to 5 bases. Germline-derived CDR1 and CDR2 are MNHEY and SVGAGI. CDR3 length: 10 amino acids. The CDR3 coding sequence is TGTGCCAGCCGGGGAGAGACCCAGTACTTC. Amino acid sequence: CASRGETQYF.

This clonotype has at least ten counts. This sequence joins TRBV4-1 and TRBJ2-6; D is ambiguous. This CDR3 comprises 14 residues. Germline CDR1 MGHRA, CDR2 YSYEKL. The V end lost 0 bases, the J end lost 4 bases, and 4 bases lay between the germline ends. CDR3 residues: CASSQDWGANVLTF. The DNA of the CDR3 is TGCGCCAGCAGCCAAGACTGGGGGGCCAACGTCCTGACTTTC.

There are many counts of this clonotype. V usage is TRBV12-3 or TRBV12-4 and J usage is TRBJ2-7, with 7 bases matching TRBD1. After removal of 6 bases from V and 3 bases from J, the junction contained 11 bases not matched to a gene. The CDR3 length is 15 residues. This CDR3 reads CASSPTSTGNYEQYF. In DNA form, the CDR3 reads TGTGCCAGCAGCCCTACCTCGACAGGGAACTACGAGCAGTACTTC.

The sample holds many counts of this clonotype. The chain is built from TRBV20-1 and TRBJ2-3; TRBD2 matches at 8 bases. V trimming: 0 bases; J trimming: 3 bases; junction bases outside the gene matches: 5. The V gene's germline CDR1 is DFQATT and CDR2 SNEGSKA (reference sequence). The CDR3 runs 15 residues. The CDR3 is CSARDAASGTDTQYF. For the CDR3, the DNA is TGCAGTGCTAGAGATGCGGCTAGCGGGACAGATACGCAGTATTTT.

This clonotype counts as medium-sized. V gene TRBV5-1 combines with J gene TRBJ1-6; 7 bases line up with TRBD1. The CDR3 spans 15 residues. Germline trimming cut 0 bases from V and 8 bases from J; bases unmatched to any gene: 5. Looked up from germline, CDR1 is SGHRS and CDR2 is YFSETQ. The CDR3 sequence: CASSLASQGDSPLHF. In DNA form, the CDR3 reads TGCGCCAGCAGCTTGGCCAGTCAGGGGGATTCACCCCTCCACTTT. The full variable domain, completed using reference TRBV5-1 and TRBJ1-6, is KAGVTQTPRYLIKTRGQQVTLSCSPISGHRSVSWYQQTPGQGLQFLFEYFSETQRNKGNFPGRFSGRQFSNSRSEMNVSTLELGDSALYLCASSLASQGDSPLHFGNGTRLTVT.

This clonotype was counted many times. One end of the junction varies from germline; a read error may be responsible. The chain uses TRBV5-1 and TRBJ1-6; TRBD1 might be the D (6 bases). The length of the CDR3 is 14 residues. Germline loops: CDR1 SGHRS, CDR2 YFSETQ. CDR3 protein: CASSAGHQNSPLNF. In nucleotides, the CDR3 is TGCGCCAGCAGCGCGGGACATCAGAATTCACCCCTCAACTTT. Combining the CDR3 with reference TRBV5-1 and TRBJ1-6 gives the whole variable domain KAGVTQTPRYLIKTRGQQVTLSCSPISGHRSVSWYQQTPGQGLQFLFEYFSETQRNKGNFPGRFSGRQFSNSRSEMNVSTLELGDSALYLCASSAGHQNSPLNFGNGTRLTVT.

There are many counts of this clonotype. This chain connects TRBV5-1 to TRBJ1-2, with TRBD1 identical over 7 bases. There are 15 residues in the CDR3. Germline CDR1 and CDR2: SGHRS and YFSETQ. Germline trimming cut 4 bases from V and 0 bases from J; bases unmatched to any gene: 6. CDR3 residues: CASSRSTGANYGYTF. CDR3 coding DNA: TGCGCCAGCAGCCGATCTACAGGGGCTAACTATGGCTACACCTTC.

This clonotype was seen many times. The chain uses TRBV15 and TRBJ2-1, with TRBD2 matching over 9 bases. In germline, CDR1 is LNHNV, CDR2 YYDKDF (reference sequence). The CDR3 totals 17 residues. With 0 bases clipped from V and 14 bases from J, the junction kept 17 bases outside the gene matches. CDR3 sequence (DNA): TGTGCCACCAGCAGAGACCCAGCAGAAGGTTTGCTAGCGGGAAAGTTCTTC. It specifies CATSRDPAEGLLAGKFF.

There are many counts of this clonotype. The chain joins TRBV15 to TRBJ1-5; D remains unclear. This CDR3 comprises 17 residues. Germline-derived CDR1 and CDR2 are LNHNV and YYDKDF (reference sequence). V lost 0 bases and J lost 3, with 15 bases in between. In DNA, the CDR3 is TGTGCCACCAGCAGAGAGGGCCGTACTGGTTTCAATCAGCCCCAGCATTTT. Its translation: CATSREGRTGFNQPQHF.

This clonotype was counted many times. The chain couples TRBV27 to TRBJ2-7; 7 nucleotides align to TRBD1. The trim removed 6 bases at V and 2 bases at J, leaving 4 bases unmatched. This CDR3 is 13 amino acids long. CDR1 MNHEY and CDR2 SMNVEV come from the germline V gene (reference sequence). CDR3 coding DNA: TGTGCCAGCAGGGGACAGTATCCCTACGAGCAGTACTTC. Translated: CASRGQYPYEQYF.

This chain joins TRBV12-3 or TRBV12-4 and TRBJ2-3, with 7 bases lining up with TRBD1. The J call is in doubt because the DNA end fits TRBJ1-5 better. The CDR3 runs to 13 residues. CDR3 in amino acids: CASSRGGTDTQHF. CDR3 DNA: TGTGCCAGCAGCCGCGGGGGGACAGATACGCAGCATTTT.

In its sample, this clonotype was seen many times. Here the CDR3 omits its conserved ending phenylalanine or tryptophan, so a read error is the likely source. The chain combines TRBV5-1 with TRBJ2-1; D not certain. Per the germline V gene, CDR1 is SGHRS and CDR2 is YFSETQ. The CDR3 has 13 amino acids. V was clipped by 0 bases and J by 2 bases, with 3 bases between them. The CDR3 DNA reads as TGCGCCAGCAGCTTGGTACCCTACAATGAGCAGTTCAAC. It yields the protein CASSLVPYNEQFN.